The sequence of this T cell receptor beta chain was determined in a study of graft-versus-host responses after intestinal transplantation. Notes on the study in general: High graft-versus-host to host-versus-graft T cell clonal ratios marked allografts of patients with graft-donor macrochimerism.

CDR1 and CDR2 (germline): SGHVS, FQNEAQ. The CDR3 contains 13 residues. Trimming removed 3 bases at V and 3 bases at J, with 8 bases between. As concerns this clone: Antigen unknown.

Assay used: immunoSEQ multiplex PCR; TCRdb lists only in-frame clones, some missing. The top ten clones hold less than 1.5% of a sample with roughly 120,000 clones, 85% to 95% of them seen once. This receptor was obtained from a human donor who was the organ donor for an intestinal transplant. The material sequenced was unstimulated CD8+ T cells sorted from spleen or lymph node cells, taken before transplant. The chain carries TRBV7-8 and TRBJ1-1; D unclear. DNA for the CDR3: TGTGCCAGCAGCTTGACAATTTACACTGAAGCTTTCTTT. Encoded protein: CASSLTIYTEAFF.